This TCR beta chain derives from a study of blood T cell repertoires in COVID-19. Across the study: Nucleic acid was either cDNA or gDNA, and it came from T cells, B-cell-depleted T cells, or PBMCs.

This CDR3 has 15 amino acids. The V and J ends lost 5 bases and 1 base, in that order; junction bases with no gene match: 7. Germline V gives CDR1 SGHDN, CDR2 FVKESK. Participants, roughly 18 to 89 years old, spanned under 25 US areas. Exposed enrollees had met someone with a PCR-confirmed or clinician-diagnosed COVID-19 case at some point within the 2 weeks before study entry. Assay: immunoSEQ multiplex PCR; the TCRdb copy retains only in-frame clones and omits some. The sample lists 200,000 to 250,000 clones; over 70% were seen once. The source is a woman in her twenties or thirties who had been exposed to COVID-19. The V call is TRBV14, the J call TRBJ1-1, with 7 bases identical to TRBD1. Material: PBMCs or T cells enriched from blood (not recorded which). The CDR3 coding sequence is TGTGCCAGCAGCTATTGGACAGGCCCGAACACTGAAGCTTTCTTT. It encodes CASSYWTGPNTEAFF.